This T cell receptor beta chain was identified during a study of control samples from healthy donors and cancer patients. Germline loops: CDR1 MDHEN, CDR2 SYDVKM. Trimming took off 7 bases at V and 3 bases at J, with 16 bases between the two ends. The CDR3 loop spans 15 amino acids. The method was immunoSEQ multiplex PCR; TCRdb's version includes in-frame clones alone and lacks a portion of them. The sample contains roughly 200,000 clones, over 85% of which appear only once. The specimen was blood. This chain joins TRBV28 and TRBJ2-1; weak D call: TRBD1 (6 bases). This TCR came from a man younger than 35 in good health. CDR3 DNA sequence: TGTGCCAGCATTTCCCGGGACACCAACTACAATGAGCAGTTCTTC. It translates to CASISRDTNYNEQFF.